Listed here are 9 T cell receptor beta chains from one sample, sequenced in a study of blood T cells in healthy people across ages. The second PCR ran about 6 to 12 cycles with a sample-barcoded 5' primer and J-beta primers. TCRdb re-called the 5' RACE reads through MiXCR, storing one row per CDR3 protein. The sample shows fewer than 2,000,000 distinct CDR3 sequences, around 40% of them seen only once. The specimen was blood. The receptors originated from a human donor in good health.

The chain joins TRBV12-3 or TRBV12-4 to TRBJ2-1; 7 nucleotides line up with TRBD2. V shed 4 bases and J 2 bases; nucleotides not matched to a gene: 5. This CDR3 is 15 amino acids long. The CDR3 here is CASSWGSGAYNEQFF. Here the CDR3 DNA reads TGTGCCAGCAGTTGGGGCAGCGGGGCCTACAATGAGCAGTTCTTC.

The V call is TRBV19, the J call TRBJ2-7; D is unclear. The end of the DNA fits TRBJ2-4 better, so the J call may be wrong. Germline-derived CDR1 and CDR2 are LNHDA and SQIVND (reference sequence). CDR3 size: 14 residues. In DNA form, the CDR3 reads TGTGCCAGTAGTATAGACAGGTGGAAAAACATTCAGTACTTC. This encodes CASSIDRWKNIQYF.

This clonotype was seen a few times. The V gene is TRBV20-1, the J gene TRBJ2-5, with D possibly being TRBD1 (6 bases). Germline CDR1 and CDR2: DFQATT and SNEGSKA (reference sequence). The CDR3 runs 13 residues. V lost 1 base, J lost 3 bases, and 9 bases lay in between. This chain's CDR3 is CSARGWTEETQYF. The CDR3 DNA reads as TGCAGTGCTAGAGGATGGACAGAAGAGACCCAGTACTTC.

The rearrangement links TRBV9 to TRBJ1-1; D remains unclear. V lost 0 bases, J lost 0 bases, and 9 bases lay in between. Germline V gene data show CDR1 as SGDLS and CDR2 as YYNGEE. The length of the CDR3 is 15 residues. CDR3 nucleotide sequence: TGTGCCAGCAGCGTAGAGGGTCGGTTGAACACTGAAGCTTTCTTT. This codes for CASSVEGRLNTEAFF.

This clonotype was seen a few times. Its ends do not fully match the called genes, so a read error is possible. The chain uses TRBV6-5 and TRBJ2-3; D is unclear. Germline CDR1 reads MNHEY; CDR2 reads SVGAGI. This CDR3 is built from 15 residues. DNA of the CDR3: TGTGCCGGCAGTCCGGGTGTTAGTGGCACAGATACGCAGTATTTT. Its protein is CAGSPGVSGTDTQYF.

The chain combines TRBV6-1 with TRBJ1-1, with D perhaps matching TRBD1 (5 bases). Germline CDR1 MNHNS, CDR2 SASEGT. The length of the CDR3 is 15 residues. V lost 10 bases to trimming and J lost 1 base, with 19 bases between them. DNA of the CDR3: TGTGCCACCGGGCGGGGCGGCCACTCGAACACTGAAGCTTTCTTT. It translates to CATGRGGHSNTEAFF.

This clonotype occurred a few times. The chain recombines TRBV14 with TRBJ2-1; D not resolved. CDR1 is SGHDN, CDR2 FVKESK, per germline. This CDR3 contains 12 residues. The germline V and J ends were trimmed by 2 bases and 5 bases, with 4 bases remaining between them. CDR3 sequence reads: CASSQLNNEQFF. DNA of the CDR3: TGTGCCAGCAGCCAACTAAACAATGAGCAGTTCTTC.

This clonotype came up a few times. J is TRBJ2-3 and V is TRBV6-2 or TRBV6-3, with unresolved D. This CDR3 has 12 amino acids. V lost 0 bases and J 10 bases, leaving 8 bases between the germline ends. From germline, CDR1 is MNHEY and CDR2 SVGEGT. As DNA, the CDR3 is TGTGCCAGCAGTTACTCTGACCGAGCGCAGTATTTT. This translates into CASSYSDRAQYF.

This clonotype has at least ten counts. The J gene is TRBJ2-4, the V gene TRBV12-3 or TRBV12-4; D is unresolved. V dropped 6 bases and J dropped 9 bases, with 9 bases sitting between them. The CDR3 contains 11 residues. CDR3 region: CASSYVGIQYF. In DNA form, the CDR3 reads TGTGCCAGCAGCTATGTAGGCATTCAGTACTTC.